These 28 T cell receptor beta chains share one sample of origin, sequenced in a study of blood T cell repertoires in COVID-19. Sequenced by immunoSEQ multiplex PCR; TCRdb stores in-frame clones only, minus some. This table has 200,000 to 300,000 clones, around 87% appearing once. The sequenced material came from peripheral blood. Receptors were obtained from a woman aged 55-75 years with COVID-19, enrolled during active disease.

The V call is TRBV5-8, the J call TRBJ1-2, with unresolved D. The CDR3 contains 12 residues. Trimming shortened V by 4 bases and J by 1 base, and 5 bases separated the two germline ends. Germline V CDR1 and CDR2: SGHTS, YDEGEE. CDR3 DNA: TGTGCCAGCAGCCCCGGTAACTATGGCTACACCTTC. Its translation is CASSPGNYGYTF.

DNA for the CDR3: TGTGCCAGCATCGCCCTGGGACTGGGGACCAACAATGAGCAGTTCTTC. This codes for CASIALGLGTNNEQFF. The chain uses TRBV7-9 and TRBJ2-1; the D gene is possibly TRBD2 (6 bases). V was shortened by 7 bases and J by 5 bases, with 21 bases between the two germline ends. In germline, CDR1 is SEHNR, CDR2 FQNEAQ (reference sequence). The CDR3 runs to 16 residues.

This chain joins TRBV20-1 and TRBJ2-5; D is undetermined. Trimming left V 3 bases short and J 4 bases short, with 6 bases between. CDR3 length: 11 amino acids. The V gene's germline CDR1 is DFQATT and CDR2 SNEGSKA (reference sequence). The CDR3, as DNA: TGCAGTGCTAGTCTCGGAGAGACCCAGTACTTC. This sequence encodes CSASLGETQYF.

The V and J genes are TRBV6-5 and TRBJ1-2, with TRBD1 identical over 9 bases. Looked up from germline, CDR1 is MNHEY and CDR2 is SVGAGI. V lost 4 bases to trimming and J lost 7 bases; unmatched junction nucleotides: 7. This CDR3 contains 14 residues. The CDR3 DNA follows: TGTGCCAGCAGTTCCCGGCAGACAGGGGGTGGCTACACCTTC. Translated, it gives CASSSRQTGGGYTF.

The V call is TRBV15, the J call TRBJ2-5; tentatively, D is TRBD1 (6 bases). This CDR3 spans 16 amino acids. Germline lookup yields CDR1 LNHNV and CDR2 YYDKDF (reference sequence). Trimming removed 4 bases from V and 2 bases from J, with 17 bases in between. The CDR3 DNA is TGTGCCACCAGCAAGCACAGGGCTCGCGAACAAGAGACCCAGTACTTC. This encodes CATSKHRAREQETQYF.

J is TRBJ1-5 and V is TRBV9, with 8 bases that match TRBD1. Germline assignment: CDR1 SGDLS and CDR2 YYNGEE. The junction had 2 bases not matched to a gene; V was cut back by 8 bases and J by 4 bases. The CDR3 has 12 residues. The CDR3 loop reads CASGQGNQPQHF. In DNA, the CDR3 is TGTGCCAGTGGACAGGGAAATCAGCCCCAGCATTTT.

This chain uses TRBV3-1 (or the pseudogene TRBV3-2) with TRBJ2-1, with 9 bases lining up with TRBD2. The CDR3 has 16 residues. Germline V gene sequence: CDR1 LGHDT, CDR2 YNNKEL (reference sequence). The V and J ends lost 1 base and 8 bases, in that order; junction bases with no gene match: 9. CDR3 DNA sequence: TGTGCCAGCAGCCAAGCGGGCCTAGCGGGAATAGATGAGCAGTTCTTC. This gives the protein CASSQAGLAGIDEQFF.

The table lists this clone with a few counts. The chain combines TRBV29-1 with TRBJ1-5; TRBD1 aligns across 12 bases. The CDR3 has 16 amino acids. Trimming removed 4 bases from V and 5 bases from J; junction bases left unmatched: 9. CDR1 and CDR2 (germline): SQVTM, ANQGSEA. CDR3 protein: CSVVKTGTGGDQPQHF. In DNA form, the CDR3 reads TGCAGCGTTGTGAAAACCGGGACAGGGGGCGATCAGCCCCAGCATTTT.

The rearrangement joins TRBV13 to TRBJ2-1; the match to TRBD2 covers 11 bases. Per germline, CDR1 PRHDT and CDR2 FYEKMQ (reference sequence). Unmatched junction bases numbered 5, after V lost 3 bases and J lost 7 bases. This CDR3 region has 15 residues. The CDR3 DNA reads as TGTGCCAGCAGCTTCTGGACTAGCGGGTCTAATGAGCAGTTCTTC. Residues: CASSFWTSGSNEQFF.

V is TRBV5-4 and J is TRBJ1-1; 8 positions agree with TRBD1. The CDR3 runs to 15 residues. Trimming cost V 3 bases and J 0 bases; bases outside gene matches: 4. In germline, CDR1 is SGHNT, CDR2 YYREEE (reference sequence). The CDR3 nucleotides are TGTGCCAGCAGCTCACCGACAGGGGTGAACACTGAAGCTTTCTTT. Residues: CASSSPTGVNTEAFF.

This clone was detected only a few times. This chain connects TRBV6-5 to TRBJ2-2; 8 nucleotides match TRBD1. Trimming removed 2 bases from V and 4 bases from J; junction bases left unmatched: 0. CDR3 size: 14 residues. Germline lookup yields CDR1 MNHEY and CDR2 SVGAGI. The DNA for the CDR3 is TGTGCCAGCAGTTACACAGGGGGCACCGGGGAGCTGTTTTTT. Translating it yields CASSYTGGTGELFF.

This chain links TRBV19 with TRBJ1-2, with unresolved D. Germline loops: CDR1 LNHDA, CDR2 SQIVND (reference sequence). CDR3 length: 15 residues. Trimming left V 1 base short and J 0 bases short, with 9 bases between. The CDR3 region has the DNA TGTGCCAGTAGTATAGGGCAGACTACTAACTATGGCTACACCTTC. This codes for CASSIGQTTNYGYTF. The full variable domain, in which reference TRBV19 and TRBJ1-2 provide the parts outside the CDR3, is DGGITQSPKYLFRKEGQNVTLSCEQNLNHDAMYWYRQDPGQGLRLIYYSQIVNDFQKGDIAEGYSVSREKKESFPLTVTSAQKNPTAFYLCASSIGQTTNYGYTFGSGTRLTVV.

The chain employs TRBV5-6 and TRBJ1-1; D gene ambiguous. Germline CDR1 and CDR2: SGHDT and YYEEEE. The CDR3 totals 16 residues. V lost 6 bases and J lost 7, with 25 bases in between. CDR3: CASNLRGLSRQIEAFF. CDR3 sequence (DNA): TGTGCCAGCAACCTACGCGGACTTTCCAGACAAATTGAAGCTTTCTTT.

The chain is built from TRBV11-1 and TRBJ1-4; 7 nucleotides agree with TRBD1. This CDR3 has 14 amino acids. V was pared by 5 bases and J by 3 bases, with 3 bases of the junction left unmatched. In germline, CDR1 is SGHAT, CDR2 FQDESV (reference sequence). This CDR3 reads CASSPGTANEKLFF. Here the CDR3 DNA reads TGTGCCAGCAGCCCTGGGACAGCTAATGAAAAACTGTTTTTT.

The chain combines TRBV5-5 with TRBJ2-1, with 10 bases lining up with TRBD2. Germline V gene sequence: CDR1 SGHKS, CDR2 YYEKEE (reference sequence). The CDR3 is 16 amino acids. J gave up 3 bases and V 4 bases, and 7 bases lay outside the gene matches. The CDR3 sequence: CASSAEAGGGYNEQFF. CDR3 sequence (DNA): TGTGCCAGCAGCGCCGAAGCGGGAGGGGGCTACAATGAGCAGTTCTTC.

This chain uses TRBV7-9 with TRBJ1-2; TRBD1 matches at 8 bases. CDR3 size: 13 residues. Germline values: CDR1 SEHNR, CDR2 FQNEAQ (reference sequence). The V segment lost 5 bases and the J segment 7 bases; nucleotides outside the gene matches: 6. The CDR3 region is CASSVQGGGGYTF. The CDR3, as DNA: TGTGCCAGCAGCGTACAGGGGGGCGGTGGCTACACCTTC.

The chain links TRBV3-1 (or the pseudogene TRBV3-2) to TRBJ2-1, with 8 bases identical to TRBD2. Germline CDR1 reads LGHDT; CDR2 reads YNNKEL (reference sequence). V lost 2 bases, J lost 0 bases, and 3 bases stayed unmatched. The CDR3 runs to 16 residues. CDR3 residues: CASSQIRGGSYNEQFF. The CDR3 coding sequence is TGTGCCAGCAGCCAAATCCGGGGGGGCTCCTACAATGAGCAGTTCTTC.

This clone was found once. This chain uses TRBV2 with TRBJ2-7; D might be TRBD1 (6 bases). CDR1 is SNHLY and CDR2 is FYNNEI in the germline V gene. V gave up 10 bases and J gave up 2 bases, with 18 bases separating them. This CDR3 contains 14 residues. The CDR3 DNA reads as TGTGCCACCAGCAGGAGGTCAGGGGCCTACGAGCAGTACTTC. Protein product: CATSRRSGAYEQYF.

The rearrangement joins TRBV30 to TRBJ2-2; D call uncertain. Germline V CDR1 and CDR2: GTSNPN, SVGIG (reference sequence). The ends were cut back, 0 bases at V and 8 bases at J, with 4 bases in the middle. The CDR3 is 11 amino acids. Written as DNA, the CDR3 is TGTGCCTGGAGTGTTCAGGGGGAGCTGTTTTTT. Protein: CAWSVQGELFF.

The chain joins TRBV6-5 to TRBJ2-1; 7 bases line up with TRBD2. Germline lookup yields CDR1 MNHEY and CDR2 SVGAGI. This CDR3 has 15 residues. Trimming at V came to 6 bases and at J to 2 bases, leaving 7 bases not matched to a gene. The CDR3 sequence is CASSLEREAYNEQFF. In DNA, the CDR3 is TGTGCCAGCAGCCTCGAGCGGGAAGCCTACAATGAGCAGTTCTTC.

This chain joins TRBV6-2 or TRBV6-3 and TRBJ2-1; D gene unclear. Germline CDR1 and CDR2: MNHEY and SVGEGT. There are 12 residues in the CDR3. V lost 0 bases and J 14 bases, leaving 11 bases between the germline ends. This chain's CDR3 is CASSYSGGREFF. The DNA of the CDR3 is TGTGCCAGCAGTTACTCGGGTGGCCGGGAGTTCTTC.

The V gene is TRBV20-1, the J gene TRBJ2-1; maybe TRBD2 (5 bases). Germline V gives CDR1 DFQATT, CDR2 SNEGSKA (reference sequence). V was trimmed by 6 bases and J by 9 bases, leaving 12 bases between them. CDR3 length: 11 amino acids. CDR3: CSAFGGIEQFF. Here the CDR3 DNA reads TGCAGTGCCTTCGGAGGTATTGAGCAGTTCTTC.

A word on this clone: Germline and junction disagree at one end, which may indicate a read error. CDR3 nucleotides: TGTGCCAGCAGCCACGCCGGGACTAGCGGGAGATTGATCTTC. As protein: CASSHAGTSGRLIF. This chain connects TRBV28 to TRBJ2-1; the match to TRBD2 covers 14 bases. The CDR3 runs to 14 residues. Germline CDR1 MDHEN, CDR2 SYDVKM.

V and J are TRBV7-8 and TRBJ2-2, with 7 bases identical to TRBD2. Unmatched junction bases numbered 7, after V lost 1 base and J lost 5 bases. This CDR3 contains 16 residues. In germline, CDR1 is SGHVS, CDR2 FQNEAQ. In DNA form, the CDR3 reads TGTGCCAGCAGCTTAGGGTCGGGAGGTTTAACCGGGGAGCTGTTTTTT. Translated: CASSLGSGGLTGELFF.

The rearrangement uses TRBV5-1 and TRBJ1-1, with a possible D match to TRBD1 (6 bases). Germline values: CDR1 SGHRS, CDR2 YFSETQ. The germline V and J ends were trimmed by 3 bases and 3 bases, with 9 bases remaining between them. The CDR3 has 13 amino acids. CDR3 DNA sequence: TGCGCCAGCAGCTGGACAGTTTACACTGAAGCTTTCTTT. Translating gives CASSWTVYTEAFF.

This sequence joins TRBV24-1 and TRBJ1-2; D is unclear. The V end was cut by 5 bases, the J end by 5 bases, with 5 bases between. There are 11 residues in the CDR3. In germline, CDR1 is KGHDR, CDR2 SFDVKD. The CDR3 protein is CATSGEYGYTF. CDR3 sequence (DNA): TGTGCCACCAGTGGAGAATATGGCTACACCTTC.

The chain joins TRBV6-5 to TRBJ1-1, with unresolved D. This CDR3 has 14 amino acids. Germline lookup yields CDR1 MNHEY and CDR2 SVGAGI. V was pared by 0 bases and J by 4 bases, with 9 bases between. The CDR3 here is CASSYSGRGTEAFF. Written as DNA, the CDR3 is TGTGCCAGCAGTTACTCCGGGCGGGGCACTGAAGCTTTCTTT.

The chain recombines TRBV5-5 with TRBJ2-1; D gene unclear. The CDR3 loop spans 14 amino acids. The germline V and J ends were trimmed by 3 bases and 2 bases, with 9 bases remaining between them. Germline assignment: CDR1 SGHKS and CDR2 YYEKEE (reference sequence). The CDR3 DNA reads as TGTGCCAGCAGCTACACCCACACCTACAATGAGCAGTTCTTC. Its protein product is CASSYTHTYNEQFF.